The following is a TCR beta chain sequence with its context. Sequencing was performed with immunoSEQ multiplex PCR; in TCRdb, only in-frame clones are kept and a portion is missing. The table lists around 1.6 million clones, under 99% of them singletons. This CDR3 is built from 13 residues. With V trimmed by 2 bases and J by 4 bases, 5 bases remained unmatched. Germline V gives CDR1 GTSNPN, CDR2 SVGIG (reference sequence). In the CD4+ fraction, cells were divided into CD45RA+ naive and CD45RA-negative memory subsets. The data originate from a study of shared clonotypes between healthy human individuals.

The rearrangement joins TRBV30 to TRBJ2-7, with 7 bases aligning to TRBD1. Sequencing input: naive CD4+ T cells sorted from blood. Subset reported: CD45RA+ positively selected. The clonotype comes from a man younger than 45 in good health. The CDR3 coding sequence is TGTGCCTGGAGTAAGGGGGCAGTTTACGAGCAGTACTTC. Translation: CAWSKGAVYEQYF.